This TCR beta chain comes out of a study of blood T cell repertoires in COVID-19. Study in general: Acute and convalescent COVID-19 specimens originated in the United States, Italy and Spain.

In the original analysis: The assay estimated nucleated cells by amplifying reference gene primers. The assay was immunoSEQ multiplex PCR, and TCRdb's table has in-frame clones only and misses some. V and J calls and clone size are given by that table; D and trimming were obtained from the DNA. Found here are 200,000 to 250,000 clones, around 82% of them singletons; the top ten hold 3%. With 3 bases clipped from V and 1 base from J, the junction kept 1 base outside the gene matches. Germline CDR1 SGHAT, CDR2 FQNNGV. The CDR3 contains 15 residues. Sequenced material: peripheral blood. The clonotype was recovered from a young woman who had recovered from COVID-19. The chain carries TRBV11-2 and TRBJ2-4, with 9 positions matching TRBD2. The CDR3: CASSFGTSAKNIQYF. CDR3 nucleotide sequence: TGTGCCAGCAGCTTTGGGACTAGCGCCAAAAACATTCAGTACTTC.